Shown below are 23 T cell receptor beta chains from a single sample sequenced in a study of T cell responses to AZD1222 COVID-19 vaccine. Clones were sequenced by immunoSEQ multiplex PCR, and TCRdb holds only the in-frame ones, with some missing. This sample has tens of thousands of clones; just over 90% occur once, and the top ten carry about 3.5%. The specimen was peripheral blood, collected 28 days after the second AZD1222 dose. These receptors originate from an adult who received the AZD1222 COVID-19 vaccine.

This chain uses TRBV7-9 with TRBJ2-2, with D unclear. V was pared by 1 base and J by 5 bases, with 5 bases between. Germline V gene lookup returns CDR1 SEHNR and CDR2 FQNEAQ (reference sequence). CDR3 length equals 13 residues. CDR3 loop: CASSLGWTGELFF. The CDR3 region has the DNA TGTGCCAGCAGCTTAGGGTGGACCGGGGAGCTGTTTTTT.

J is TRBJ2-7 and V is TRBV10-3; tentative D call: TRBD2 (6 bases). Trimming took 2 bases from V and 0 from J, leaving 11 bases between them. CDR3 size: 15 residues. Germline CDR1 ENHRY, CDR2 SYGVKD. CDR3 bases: TGTGCCATCAGTGAGGAGCGGGTCGGCTCCTACGAGCAGTACTTC. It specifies CAISEERVGSYEQYF.

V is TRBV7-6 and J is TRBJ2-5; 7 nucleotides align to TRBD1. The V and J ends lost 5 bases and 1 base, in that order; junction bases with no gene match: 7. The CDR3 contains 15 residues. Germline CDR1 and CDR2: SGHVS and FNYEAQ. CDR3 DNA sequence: TGTGCCAGCAGCGCGCTGGGGACAGCCCAAGAGACCCAGTACTTC. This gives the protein CASSALGTAQETQYF.

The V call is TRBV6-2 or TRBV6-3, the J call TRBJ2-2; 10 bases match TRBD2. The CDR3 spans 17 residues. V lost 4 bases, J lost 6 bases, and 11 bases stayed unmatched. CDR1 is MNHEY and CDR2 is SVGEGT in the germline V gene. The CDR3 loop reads CASSFNPASGSAGELFF. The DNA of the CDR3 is TGTGCCAGCAGTTTCAACCCCGCTAGCGGGAGTGCCGGGGAGCTGTTTTTT.

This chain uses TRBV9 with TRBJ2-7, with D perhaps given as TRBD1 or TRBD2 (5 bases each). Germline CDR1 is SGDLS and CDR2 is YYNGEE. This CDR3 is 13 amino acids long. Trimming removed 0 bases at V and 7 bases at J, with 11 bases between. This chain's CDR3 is CASSVGGPVEQYF. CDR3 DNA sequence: TGTGCCAGCAGCGTAGGGGGACCCGTGGAGCAGTACTTC.

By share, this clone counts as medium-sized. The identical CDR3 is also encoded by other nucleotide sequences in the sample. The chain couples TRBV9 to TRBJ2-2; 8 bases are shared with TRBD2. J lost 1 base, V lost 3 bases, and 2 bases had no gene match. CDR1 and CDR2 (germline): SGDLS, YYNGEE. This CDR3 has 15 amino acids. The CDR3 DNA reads TGTGCCAGCAGCGGACGGGAGGGGAACACCGGGGAGCTGTTTTTT. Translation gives CASSGREGNTGELFF.

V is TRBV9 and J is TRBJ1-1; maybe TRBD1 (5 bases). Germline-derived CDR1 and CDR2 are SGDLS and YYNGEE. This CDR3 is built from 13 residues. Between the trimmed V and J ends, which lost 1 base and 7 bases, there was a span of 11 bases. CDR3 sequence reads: CASSVRDGSEAFF. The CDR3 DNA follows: TGTGCCAGCAGCGTACGGGACGGTAGTGAAGCTTTCTTT. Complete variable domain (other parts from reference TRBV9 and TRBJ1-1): DSGVTQTPKHLITATGQRVTLRCSPRSGDLSVYWYQQSLDQGLQFLIQYYNGEERAKGNILERFSAQQFPDLHSELNLSSLELGDSALYFCASSVRDGSEAFFGQGTRLTVV.

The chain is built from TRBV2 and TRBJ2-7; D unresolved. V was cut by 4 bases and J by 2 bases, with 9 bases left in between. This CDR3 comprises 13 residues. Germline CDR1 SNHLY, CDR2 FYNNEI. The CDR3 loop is CASSADLTYEQYF. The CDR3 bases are TGTGCCAGCAGTGCCGACTTAACCTACGAGCAGTACTTC.

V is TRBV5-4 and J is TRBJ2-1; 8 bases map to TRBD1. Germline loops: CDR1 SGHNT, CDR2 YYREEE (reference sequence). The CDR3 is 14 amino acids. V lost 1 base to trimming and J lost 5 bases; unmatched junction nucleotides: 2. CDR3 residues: CASSLQGADNEQFF. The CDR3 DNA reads TGTGCCAGCAGCTTGCAGGGGGCGGACAATGAGCAGTTCTTC.

CDR3 DNA: TGCGCCAGCAGCTACCTCGGACAGAGCGGGGGCGGGGAGCAGTACTTC. This encodes CASSYLGQSGGGEQYF. The chain combines TRBV5-1 with TRBJ2-7, with 8 bases fitting TRBD2. Unmatched junction bases numbered 15, after V lost 3 bases and J lost 7 bases. The CDR3 has 16 amino acids. Germline V lookup: CDR1 SGHRS, CDR2 YFSETQ.

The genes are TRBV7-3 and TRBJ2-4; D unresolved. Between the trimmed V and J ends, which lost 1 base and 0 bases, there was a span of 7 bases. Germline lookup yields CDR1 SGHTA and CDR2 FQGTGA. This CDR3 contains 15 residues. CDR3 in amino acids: CASSLNSGAKNIQYF. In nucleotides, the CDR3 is TGTGCCAGCAGCTTAAACTCTGGAGCCAAAAACATTCAGTACTTC.

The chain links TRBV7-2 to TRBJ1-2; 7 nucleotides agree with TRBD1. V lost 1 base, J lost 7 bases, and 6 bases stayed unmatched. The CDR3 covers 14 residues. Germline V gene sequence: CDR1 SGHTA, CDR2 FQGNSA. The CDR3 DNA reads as TGTGCCAGCAGCTTAGACAGGGGATCGGGTGGCTACACCTTC. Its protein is CASSLDRGSGGYTF.

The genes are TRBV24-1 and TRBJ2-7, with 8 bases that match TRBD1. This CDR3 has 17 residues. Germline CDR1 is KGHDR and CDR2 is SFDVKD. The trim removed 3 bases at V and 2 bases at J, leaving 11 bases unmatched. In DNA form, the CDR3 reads TGTGCCACCAGTGATGCGCCTGGGGGACAGGACACCTACGAGCAGTACTTC. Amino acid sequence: CATSDAPGGQDTYEQYF.

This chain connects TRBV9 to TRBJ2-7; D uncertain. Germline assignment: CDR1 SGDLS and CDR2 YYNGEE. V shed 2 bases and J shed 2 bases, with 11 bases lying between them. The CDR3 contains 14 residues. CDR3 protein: CASSVAPGAYEQYF. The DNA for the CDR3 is TGTGCCAGCAGCGTCGCGCCAGGAGCCTACGAGCAGTACTTC.

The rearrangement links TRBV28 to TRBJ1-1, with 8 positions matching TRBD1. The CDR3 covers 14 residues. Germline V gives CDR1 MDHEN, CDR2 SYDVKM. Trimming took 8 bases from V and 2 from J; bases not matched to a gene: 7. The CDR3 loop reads CASDRGQKNTEAFF. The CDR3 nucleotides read TGTGCCAGCGACAGGGGTCAGAAAAACACTGAAGCTTTCTTT.

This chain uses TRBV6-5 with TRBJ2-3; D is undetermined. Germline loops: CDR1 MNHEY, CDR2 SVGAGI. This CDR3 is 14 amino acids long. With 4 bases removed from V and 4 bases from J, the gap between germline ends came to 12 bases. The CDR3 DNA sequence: TGTGCCAGCAGTTTTGCAGCCCGGGCAGATACGCAGTATTTT. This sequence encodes CASSFAARADTQYF.

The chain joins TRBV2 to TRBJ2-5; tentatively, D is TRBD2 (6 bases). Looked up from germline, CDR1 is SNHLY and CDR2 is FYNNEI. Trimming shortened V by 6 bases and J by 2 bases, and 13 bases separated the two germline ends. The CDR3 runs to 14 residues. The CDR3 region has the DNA TGTGCCAGCAGCGACCGGGACTTTCAAGAGACCCAGTACTTC. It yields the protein CASSDRDFQETQYF.

The CDR3 sequence: CASSFVGQGGYGYTF. CDR3 nucleotide sequence: TGTGCCAGCAGTTTTGTCGGACAGGGAGGCTATGGCTACACCTTC. The chain carries TRBV28 and TRBJ1-2; 8 nucleotides match TRBD1. The CDR3 totals 15 residues. CDR1 and CDR2 from the germline V gene are MDHEN and SYDVKM. The trim removed 3 bases at V and 4 bases at J, leaving 7 bases unmatched.

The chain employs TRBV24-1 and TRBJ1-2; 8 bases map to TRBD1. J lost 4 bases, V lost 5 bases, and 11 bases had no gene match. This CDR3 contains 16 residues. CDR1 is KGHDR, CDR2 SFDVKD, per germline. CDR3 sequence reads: CATSGQGADDPYGYTF. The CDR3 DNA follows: TGTGCCACCAGTGGGCAGGGGGCGGACGATCCCTATGGCTACACCTTC.

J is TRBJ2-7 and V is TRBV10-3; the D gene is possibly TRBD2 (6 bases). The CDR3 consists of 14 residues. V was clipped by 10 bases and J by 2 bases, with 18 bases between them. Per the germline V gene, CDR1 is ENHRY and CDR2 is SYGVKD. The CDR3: CATTRERATYEQYF. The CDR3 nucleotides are TGTGCCACCACGAGGGAGCGGGCCACCTACGAGCAGTACTTC.

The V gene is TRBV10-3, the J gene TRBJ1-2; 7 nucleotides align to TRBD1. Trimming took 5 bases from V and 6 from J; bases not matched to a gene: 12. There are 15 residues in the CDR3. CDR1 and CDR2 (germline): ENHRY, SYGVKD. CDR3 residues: CAISPGQEDVHGYTF. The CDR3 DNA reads TGTGCCATCAGTCCCGGACAGGAAGACGTTCATGGCTACACCTTC.

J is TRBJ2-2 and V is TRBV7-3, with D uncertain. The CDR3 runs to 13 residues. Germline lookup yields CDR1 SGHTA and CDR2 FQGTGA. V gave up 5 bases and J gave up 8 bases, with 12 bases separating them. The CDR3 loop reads CASSAASRGELFF. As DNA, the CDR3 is TGTGCCAGCAGCGCCGCCTCCAGAGGGGAGCTGTTTTTT.

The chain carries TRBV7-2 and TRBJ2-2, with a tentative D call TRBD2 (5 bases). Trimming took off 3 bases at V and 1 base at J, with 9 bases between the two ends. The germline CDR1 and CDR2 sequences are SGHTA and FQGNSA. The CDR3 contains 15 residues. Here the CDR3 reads CASSFTSGNTGELFF. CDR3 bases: TGTGCCAGCAGCTTTACTAGTGGGAACACCGGGGAGCTGTTTTTT.